A selection of T cell receptor beta chains follows, all from one sample in a study of blood T cells in healthy people across ages. TCRdb reanalysed the 5' RACE reads using MiXCR and keeps one entry per CDR3 protein. The sample consists of about 1 million distinct CDR3 sequences, 40% to 50% of them appearing once. Sequenced input: blood. All receptors derive from a woman aged 55-75 years in good health. Both conserved end residues are trimmed from each CDR3.

j_gene: TRBJ2-1; v_gene: TRBV12-3/TRBV12-4; CDR3aa: VSCRGASGLNEQF
j_gene: TRBJ2-1; v_gene: TRBV20-1; CDR3aa: SARDPKYNEQF
j_gene: TRBJ1-1; v_gene: TRBV20-1; CDR3aa: SARDGRTGGEAF
j_gene: TRBJ2-5; v_gene: TRBV6-1; CDR3aa: ASSEQTGGQETQY
j_gene: TRBJ2-7; v_gene: TRBV27; CDR3aa: ASSSDRDRGDEQY
j_gene: TRBJ2-7; v_gene: TRBV12-3/TRBV12-4; CDR3aa: ASRRVGRGKEQY
j_gene: TRBJ2-5; v_gene: TRBV11-2; CDR3aa: ASSFSPQETQY
j_gene: .; v_gene: TRBV27; CDR3aa: ASSSSPVHEQY
j_gene: TRBJ2-1; v_gene: TRBV3-1; CDR3aa: ASSQTSDARETQF
j_gene: TRBJ1-2; v_gene: TRBV4-1; CDR3aa: ASSHPGGFNYGYT
j_gene: TRBJ2-5; v_gene: TRBV27; CDR3aa: ASSLSQGYIQETQY
j_gene: TRBJ2-1; v_gene: TRBV12-3/TRBV12-4; CDR3aa: ASSWDRYNEQF
j_gene: TRBJ2-7; v_gene: TRBV28; CDR3aa: ASILGRGGTEQY
j_gene: TRBJ2-7; v_gene: TRBV29-1; CDR3aa: ISVGIPWVAYEQY
j_gene: TRBJ2-1; v_gene: TRBV25-1; CDR3aa: ASSEKDRKGGNEQF
j_gene: TRBJ2-5; v_gene: TRBV4-2; CDR3aa: ASSQRTGSRFQETQY
j_gene: TRBJ2-7; v_gene: TRBV11-1; CDR3aa: ASSLWGTGTLSYEQY
j_gene: TRBJ1-1; v_gene: TRBV4-2; CDR3aa: ASSQEAQGLGTEAF
j_gene: TRBJ1-1; v_gene: TRBV5-6; CDR3aa: ASSLILQEEAF
j_gene: TRBJ2-1; v_gene: TRBV7-8; CDR3aa: ASSLGVAGGPDEQF
j_gene: .; v_gene: TRBV6-2/TRBV6-3; CDR3aa: ASSYSGEQETQF
j_gene: TRBJ2-5; v_gene: TRBV20-1; CDR3aa: SATPSGRETQY
j_gene: TRBJ2-5; v_gene: TRBV6-2/TRBV6-3; CDR3aa: ASSFGEDYLYQETQY
j_gene: TRBJ2-5; v_gene: TRBV12-3/TRBV12-4; CDR3aa: ASSLAGVRETQY
j_gene: TRBJ2-1; v_gene: TRBV12-5; CDR3aa: ASGSRPLGNEQF
j_gene: TRBJ2-1; v_gene: TRBV20-1; CDR3aa: SAELAGPYNEQF
j_gene: TRBJ2-1; v_gene: TRBV4-2; CDR3aa: ASSQGGAAPYNEQF
j_gene: TRBJ2-1; v_gene: TRBV20-1; CDR3aa: RARDPPDIEQF
j_gene: TRBJ2-7; v_gene: TRBV11-2; CDR3aa: ASSSHTDYEQY
j_gene: TRBJ2-1; v_gene: TRBV28; CDR3aa: ASRSGGRYNEQF
j_gene: TRBJ1-2; v_gene: TRBV29-1; CDR3aa: SVGGNNYGYT
j_gene: TRBJ2-3; v_gene: TRBV27; CDR3aa: ASGWEDTQY